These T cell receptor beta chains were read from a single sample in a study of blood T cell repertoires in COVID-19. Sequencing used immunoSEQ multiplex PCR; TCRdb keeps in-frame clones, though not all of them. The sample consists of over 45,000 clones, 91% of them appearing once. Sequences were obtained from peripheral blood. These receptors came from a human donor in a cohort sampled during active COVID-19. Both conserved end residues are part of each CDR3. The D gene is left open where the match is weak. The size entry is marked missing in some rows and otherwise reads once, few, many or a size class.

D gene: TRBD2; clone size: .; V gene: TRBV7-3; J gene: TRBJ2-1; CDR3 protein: CASSSRLGLAGGNEQFF; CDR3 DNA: TGTGCCAGCAGCTCAAGACTGGGACTAGCGGGGGGGAATGAGCAGTTCTTC
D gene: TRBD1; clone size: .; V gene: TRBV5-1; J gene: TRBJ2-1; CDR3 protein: CASSLGTGFTSEQFF; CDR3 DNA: TGCGCCAGCAGCTTAGGGACAGGGTTTACCAGTGAGCAGTTCTTC
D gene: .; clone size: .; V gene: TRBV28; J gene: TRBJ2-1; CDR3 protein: CASSQAYNEQFF; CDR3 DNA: TGTGCCAGCAGTCAGGCGTACAATGAGCAGTTCTTC
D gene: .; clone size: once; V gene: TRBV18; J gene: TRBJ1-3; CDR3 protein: CASSATGIGNTIYF; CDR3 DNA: TGTGCCAGCTCGGCAACAGGGATTGGAAACACCATATATTTT
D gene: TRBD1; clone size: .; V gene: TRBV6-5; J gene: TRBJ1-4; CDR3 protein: CASSYSRTGGGEKLFF; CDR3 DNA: TGTGCCAGCAGTTACTCCCGGACAGGGGGCGGTGAAAAACTGTTTTTT
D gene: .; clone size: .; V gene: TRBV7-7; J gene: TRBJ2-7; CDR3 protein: CASSQGTSYEQYF; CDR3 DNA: TGTGCTAGCTCACAAGGGACATCCTACGAGCAGTACTTC
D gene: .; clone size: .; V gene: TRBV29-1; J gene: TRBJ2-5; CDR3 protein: CSVDGGYGETQYF; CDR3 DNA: TGCAGCGTGGACGGGGGTTACGGGGAGACCCAGTACTTC
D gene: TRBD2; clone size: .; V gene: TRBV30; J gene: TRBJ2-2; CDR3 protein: CAWSGLAGVTGELFF; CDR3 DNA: TGTGCCTGGTCGGGACTAGCGGGGGTTACCGGGGAGCTGTTTTTT
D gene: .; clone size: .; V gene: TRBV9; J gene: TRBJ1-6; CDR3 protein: CASSVGYPFGSPLHF; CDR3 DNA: TGTGCCAGCAGCGTAGGTTATCCCTTCGGTTCACCCCTCCACTTT
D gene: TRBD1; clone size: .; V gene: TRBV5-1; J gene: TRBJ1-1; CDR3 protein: CASSIGQAEEAFF; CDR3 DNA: TGCGCCAGCAGCATAGGACAGGCAGAAGAAGCTTTCTTT
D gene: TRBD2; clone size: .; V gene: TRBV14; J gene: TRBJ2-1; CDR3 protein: CASSWGLAGGYEQFF; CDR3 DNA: TGTGCCAGCAGCTGGGGACTAGCGGGGGGATATGAGCAGTTCTTC
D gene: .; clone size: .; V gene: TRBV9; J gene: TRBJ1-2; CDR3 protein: CASSEGDGLYGYTF; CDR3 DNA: TGTGCCAGCAGCGAGGGGGACGGCCTCTATGGCTACACCTTC
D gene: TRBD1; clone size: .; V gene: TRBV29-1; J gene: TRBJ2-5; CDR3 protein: CSVPTGGIGETQYF; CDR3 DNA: TGCAGCGTGCCCACAGGGGGCATAGGGGAGACCCAGTACTTC
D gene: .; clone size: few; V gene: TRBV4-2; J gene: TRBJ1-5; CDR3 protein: CASSQSGGNQPQHF; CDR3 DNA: TGTGCCAGCAGCCAGTCCGGGGGCAATCAGCCCCAGCATTTT
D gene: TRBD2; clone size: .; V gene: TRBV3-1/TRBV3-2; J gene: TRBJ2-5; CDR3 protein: CASSPRLVGGETQYF; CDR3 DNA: TGTGCCAGCAGCCCGAGACTAGTGGGAGGGGAGACCCAGTACTTC
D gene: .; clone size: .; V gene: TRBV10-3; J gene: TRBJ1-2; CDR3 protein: CACGGARYGYTF; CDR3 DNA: TGTGCTTGTGGGGGGGCGCGATATGGCTACACCTTC
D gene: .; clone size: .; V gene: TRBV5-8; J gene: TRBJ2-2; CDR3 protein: CASSFRTGELFF; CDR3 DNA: TGTGCCAGCAGCTTCCGGACCGGGGAGCTGTTTTTT
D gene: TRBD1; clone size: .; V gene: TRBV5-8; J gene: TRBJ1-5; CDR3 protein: CASSNGQGTTDSNQPQHF; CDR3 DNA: TGTGCCAGCAGCAACGGACAGGGGACAACCGATAGCAATCAGCCCCAGCATTTT
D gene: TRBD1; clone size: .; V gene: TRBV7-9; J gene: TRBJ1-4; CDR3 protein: CASSYLGKGAPGKLFF; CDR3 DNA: TGTGCCAGCAGCTACTTAGGGAAGGGGGCGCCCGGAAAACTGTTTTTT
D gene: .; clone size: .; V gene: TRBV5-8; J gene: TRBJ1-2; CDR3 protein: CASSPWAEGDYGYTF; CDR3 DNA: TGTGCCAGCAGCCCGTGGGCAGAAGGGGACTATGGCTACACCTTC
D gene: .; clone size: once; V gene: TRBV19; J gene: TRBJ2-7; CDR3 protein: CASTPTGTFSYEQYF; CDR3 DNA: TGTGCCAGTACCCCCACAGGGACCTTCTCCTACGAGCAGTACTTC
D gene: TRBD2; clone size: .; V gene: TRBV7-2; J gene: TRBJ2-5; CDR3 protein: CASRNSGDPTQYF; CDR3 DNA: TGTGCCAGCAGAAACAGCGGGGACCCAACCCAGTACTTC
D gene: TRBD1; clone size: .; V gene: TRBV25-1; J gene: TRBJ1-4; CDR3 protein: CASSEGDRFNEKLFF; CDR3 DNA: TGTGCCAGCAGTGAAGGGGACAGATTTAATGAAAAACTGTTTTTT
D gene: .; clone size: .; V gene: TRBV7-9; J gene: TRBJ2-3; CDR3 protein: CASSITDTQYF; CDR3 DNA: TGTGCCAGCAGCATAACAGATACGCAGTATTTT
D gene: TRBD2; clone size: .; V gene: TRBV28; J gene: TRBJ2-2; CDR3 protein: CASSWASGSGTGELFF; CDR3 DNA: TGTGCCAGCAGTTGGGCTAGCGGGAGCGGAACCGGGGAGCTGTTTTTT
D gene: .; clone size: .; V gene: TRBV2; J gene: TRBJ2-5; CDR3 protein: CASSWVGAITSETQYF; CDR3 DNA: TGTGCCAGCAGCTGGGTGGGGGCGATCACCAGTGAGACCCAGTACTTC
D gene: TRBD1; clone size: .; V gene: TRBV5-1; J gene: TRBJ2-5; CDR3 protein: CASSRRPGQGGETQYF; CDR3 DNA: TGCGCCAGCAGCCGCCGTCCGGGACAGGGCGGGGAGACCCAGTACTTC
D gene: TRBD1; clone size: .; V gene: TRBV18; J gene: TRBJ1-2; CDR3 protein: CASSPDRSYGYTF; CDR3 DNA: TGTGCCAGCTCACCGGACAGGTCCTATGGCTACACCTTC
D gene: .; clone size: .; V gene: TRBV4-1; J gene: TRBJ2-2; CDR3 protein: CASSQDTQYTTGELFF; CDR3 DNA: TGCGCCAGCAGCCAAGATACGCAGTACACCACCGGGGAGCTGTTTTTT
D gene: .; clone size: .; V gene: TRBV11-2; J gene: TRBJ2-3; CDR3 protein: CASRVTGTDTQYF; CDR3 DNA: TGTGCCAGCAGAGTCACAGGTACAGATACGCAGTATTTT
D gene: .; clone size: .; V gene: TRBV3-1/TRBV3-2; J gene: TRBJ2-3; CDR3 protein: CASSQTVGQGGTDTQYF; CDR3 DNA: TGTGCCAGCAGCCAGACCGTTGGGCAGGGTGGCACAGATACGCAGTATTTT
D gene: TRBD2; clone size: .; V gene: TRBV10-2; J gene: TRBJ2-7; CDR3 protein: CASSESGPGLAGFYEQYF; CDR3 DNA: TGCGCCAGCAGTGAGTCGGGTCCGGGACTAGCGGGATTCTACGAGCAGTACTTC
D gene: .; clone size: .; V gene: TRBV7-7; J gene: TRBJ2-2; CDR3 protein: CASSQAVGSYAGELFF; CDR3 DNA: TGTGCTAGCAGCCAAGCGGTCGGTAGCTACGCCGGGGAGCTGTTTTTT
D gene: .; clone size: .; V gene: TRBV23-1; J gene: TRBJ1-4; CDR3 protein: CASSHGAGLNEKLFF; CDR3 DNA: TGCGCCAGCAGCCACGGGGCGGGGCTTAATGAAAAACTGTTTTTT
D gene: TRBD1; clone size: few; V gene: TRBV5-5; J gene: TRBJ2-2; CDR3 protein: CASSLSGGRGGELFF; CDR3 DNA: TGTGCCAGCAGCTTATCAGGGGGCAGGGGCGGGGAGCTGTTTTTT
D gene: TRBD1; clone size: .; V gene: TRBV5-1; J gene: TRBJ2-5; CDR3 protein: CASSLIDRGETQYF; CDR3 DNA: TGCGCCAGCAGCTTGATCGACAGGGGTGAAACCCAGTACTTC
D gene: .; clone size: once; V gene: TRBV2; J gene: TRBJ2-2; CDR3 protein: CASSVVSVAGELFF; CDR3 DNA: TGTGCCAGCAGTGTTGTTAGCGTGGCCGGGGAGCTGTTTTTT
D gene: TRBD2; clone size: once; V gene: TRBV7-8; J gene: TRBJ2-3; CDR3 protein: CASIPSGGITDTQYF; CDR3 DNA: TGTGCCAGCATCCCTAGCGGGGGTATCACAGATACGCAGTATTTT
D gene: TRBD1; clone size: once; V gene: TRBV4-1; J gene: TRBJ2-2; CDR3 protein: CASSQDRLGAGELFF; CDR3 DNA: TGCGCCAGCAGCCAGGACAGGCTGGGGGCCGGGGAGCTGTTTTTT
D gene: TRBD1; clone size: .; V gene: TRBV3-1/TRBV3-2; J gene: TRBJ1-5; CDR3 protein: CASSQGSGTDQPQHF; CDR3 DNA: TGTGCCAGCAGCCAAGGGTCGGGGACAGATCAGCCCCAGCATTTT
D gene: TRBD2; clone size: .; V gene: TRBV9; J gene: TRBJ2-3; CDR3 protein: CASSLTRGRSDTQYF; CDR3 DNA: TGTGCCAGCAGCCTCACCCGCGGGAGATCAGATACGCAGTATTTT
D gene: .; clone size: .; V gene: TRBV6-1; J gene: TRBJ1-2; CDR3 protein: CASSELSRGAYGYTF; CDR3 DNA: TGTGCCAGCAGTGAATTGAGCAGGGGAGCCTATGGCTACACCTTC
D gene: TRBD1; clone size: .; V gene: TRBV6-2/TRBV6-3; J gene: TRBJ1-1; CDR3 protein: CASSHWDRGFTEAFF; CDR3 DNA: TGTGCCAGCAGTCACTGGGACAGGGGGTTCACTGAAGCTTTCTTT
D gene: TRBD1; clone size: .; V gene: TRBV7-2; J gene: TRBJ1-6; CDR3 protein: CASSFGQGMNSPLHF; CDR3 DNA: TGTGCCAGCAGCTTTGGACAGGGGATGAATTCACCCCTCCACTTT
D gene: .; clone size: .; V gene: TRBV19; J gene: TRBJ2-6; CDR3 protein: CASAPQRQLSGANVLTF; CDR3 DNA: TGTGCCAGCGCACCCCAAAGACAGCTCTCTGGGGCCAACGTCCTGACTTTC
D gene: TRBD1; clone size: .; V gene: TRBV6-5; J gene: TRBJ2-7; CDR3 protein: CASSYDFGQGAFEQYF; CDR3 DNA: TGTGCCAGCAGTTACGACTTCGGACAGGGGGCGTTCGAGCAGTACTTC
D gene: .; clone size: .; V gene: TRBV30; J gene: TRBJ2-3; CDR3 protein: CAYYIGSSTDTQYF; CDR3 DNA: TGTGCCTACTACATTGGATCTAGCACAGATACGCAGTATTTT
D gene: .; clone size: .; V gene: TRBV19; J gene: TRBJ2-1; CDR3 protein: CASSIRGSYNEQFF; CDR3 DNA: TGTGCCAGTAGTATCCGAGGATCCTACAATGAGCAGTTCTTC
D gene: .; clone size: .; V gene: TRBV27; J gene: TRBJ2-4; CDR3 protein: CASSLEGGGRKNIQYF; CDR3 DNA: TGTGCCAGCAGCCTAGAGGGGGGAGGGAGGAAAAACATTCAGTACTTC
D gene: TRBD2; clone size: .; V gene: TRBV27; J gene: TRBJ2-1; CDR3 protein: CASSLTSGLYNEQFF; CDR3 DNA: TGTGCCAGCAGTCTGACTAGCGGGCTCTACAATGAGCAGTTCTTC
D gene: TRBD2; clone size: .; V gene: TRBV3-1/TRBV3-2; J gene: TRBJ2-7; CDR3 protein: CASSQGPSGSNEQYF; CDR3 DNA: TGTGCCAGCAGCCAAGGGCCCAGCGGGAGCAACGAGCAGTACTTC